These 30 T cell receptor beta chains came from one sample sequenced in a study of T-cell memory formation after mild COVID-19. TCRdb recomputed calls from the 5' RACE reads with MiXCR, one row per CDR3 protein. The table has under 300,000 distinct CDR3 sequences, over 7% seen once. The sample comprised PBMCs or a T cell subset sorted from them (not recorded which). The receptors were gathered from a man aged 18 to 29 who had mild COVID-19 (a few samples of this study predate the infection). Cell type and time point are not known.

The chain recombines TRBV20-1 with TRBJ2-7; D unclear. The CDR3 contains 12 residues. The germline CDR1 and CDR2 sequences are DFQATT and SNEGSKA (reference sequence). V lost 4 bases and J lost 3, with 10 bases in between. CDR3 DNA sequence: TGCAGTGCTAAGGGCAGCAACTACGAGCAGTACGTC. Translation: CSAKGSNYEQYV.

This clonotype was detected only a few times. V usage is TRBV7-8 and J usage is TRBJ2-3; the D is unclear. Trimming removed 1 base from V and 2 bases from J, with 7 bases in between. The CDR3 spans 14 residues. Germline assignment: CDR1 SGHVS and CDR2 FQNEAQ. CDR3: CASSLEGHTDTQYF. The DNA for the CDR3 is TGTGCCAGCAGCTTAGAGGGCCACACAGATACGCAGTATTTT.

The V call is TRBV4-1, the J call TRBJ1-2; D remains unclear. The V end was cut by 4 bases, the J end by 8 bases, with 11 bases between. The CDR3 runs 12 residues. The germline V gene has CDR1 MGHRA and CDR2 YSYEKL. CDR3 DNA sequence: TGCGCCAGCAGCCCGTTAGGGTTCGGCTACACCTTC. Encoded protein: CASSPLGFGYTF.

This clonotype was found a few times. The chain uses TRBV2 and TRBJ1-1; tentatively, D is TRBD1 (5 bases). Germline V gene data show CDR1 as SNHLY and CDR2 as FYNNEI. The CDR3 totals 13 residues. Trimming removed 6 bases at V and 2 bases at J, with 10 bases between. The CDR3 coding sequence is TGTGCCAGCAGGAGACAGTATAACACTGAAGCTTTCTTT. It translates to CASRRQYNTEAFF.

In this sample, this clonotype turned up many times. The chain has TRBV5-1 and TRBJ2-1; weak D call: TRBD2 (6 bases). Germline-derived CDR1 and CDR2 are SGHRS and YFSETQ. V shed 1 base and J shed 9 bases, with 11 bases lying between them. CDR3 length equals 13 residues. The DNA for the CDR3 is TGCGCCAGCAGCTTGCACGGGGGTGGTGAGCAGTTCTTC. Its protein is CASSLHGGGEQFF.

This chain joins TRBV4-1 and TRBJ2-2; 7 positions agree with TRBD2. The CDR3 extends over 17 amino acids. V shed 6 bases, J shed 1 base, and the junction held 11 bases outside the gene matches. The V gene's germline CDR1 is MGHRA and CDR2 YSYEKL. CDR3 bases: TGCGCCAGCAGGCTACGACTCCGGGGGGAGAACACCGGGGAGCTGTTTTTT. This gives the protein CASRLRLRGENTGELFF.

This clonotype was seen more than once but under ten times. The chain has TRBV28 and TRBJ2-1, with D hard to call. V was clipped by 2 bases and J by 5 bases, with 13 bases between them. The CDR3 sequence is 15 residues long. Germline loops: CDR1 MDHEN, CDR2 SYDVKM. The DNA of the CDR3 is TGTGCCAGCAGTTTAAGGGAACTACCTAACAATGAGCAGTTCTTC. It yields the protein CASSLRELPNNEQFF.

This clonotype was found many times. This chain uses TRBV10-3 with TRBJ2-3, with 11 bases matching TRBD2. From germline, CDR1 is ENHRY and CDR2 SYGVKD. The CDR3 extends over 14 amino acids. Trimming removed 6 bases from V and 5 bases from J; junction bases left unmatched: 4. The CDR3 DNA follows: TGTGCCATCAGAGACCTAGCGGGGGGAGATACGCAGTATTTT. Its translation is CAIRDLAGGDTQYF.

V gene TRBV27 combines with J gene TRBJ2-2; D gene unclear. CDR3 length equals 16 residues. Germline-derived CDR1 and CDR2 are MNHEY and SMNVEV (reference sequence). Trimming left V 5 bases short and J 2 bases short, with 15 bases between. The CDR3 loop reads CASSLYVTTNTGELFF. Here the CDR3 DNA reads TGTGCCAGCAGTCTATATGTGACAACTAACACCGGGGAGCTGTTTTTT.

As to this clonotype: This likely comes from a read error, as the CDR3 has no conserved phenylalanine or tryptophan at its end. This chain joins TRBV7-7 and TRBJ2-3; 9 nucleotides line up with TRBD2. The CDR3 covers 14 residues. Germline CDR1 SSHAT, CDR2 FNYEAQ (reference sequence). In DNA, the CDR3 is TGTGCTAGCAGCTCCGGACTAGCGACAGATACGCAGTATCTT. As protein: CASSSGLATDTQYL.

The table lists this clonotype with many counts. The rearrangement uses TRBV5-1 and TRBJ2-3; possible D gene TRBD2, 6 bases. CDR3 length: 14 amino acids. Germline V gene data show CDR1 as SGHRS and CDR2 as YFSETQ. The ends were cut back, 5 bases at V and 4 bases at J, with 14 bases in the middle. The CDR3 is CASRAAGGADTQYF. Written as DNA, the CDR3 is TGCGCCAGCAGGGCAGCGGGCGGAGCAGATACGCAGTATTTT.

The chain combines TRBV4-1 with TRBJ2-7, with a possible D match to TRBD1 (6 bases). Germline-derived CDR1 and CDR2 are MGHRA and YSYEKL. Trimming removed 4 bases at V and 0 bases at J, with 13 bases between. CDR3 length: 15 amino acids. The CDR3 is CASSLLQGLSYEQYF. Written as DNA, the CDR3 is TGCGCCAGCAGCCTGCTACAGGGCCTCTCCTACGAGCAGTACTTC.

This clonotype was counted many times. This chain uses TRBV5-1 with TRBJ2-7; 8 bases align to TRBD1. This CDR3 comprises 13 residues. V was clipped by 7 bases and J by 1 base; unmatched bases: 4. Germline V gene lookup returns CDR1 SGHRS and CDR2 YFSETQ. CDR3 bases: TGCGCCAGCGGACAGGGTGCGTCCTACGAGCAGTACTTC. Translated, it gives CASGQGASYEQYF.

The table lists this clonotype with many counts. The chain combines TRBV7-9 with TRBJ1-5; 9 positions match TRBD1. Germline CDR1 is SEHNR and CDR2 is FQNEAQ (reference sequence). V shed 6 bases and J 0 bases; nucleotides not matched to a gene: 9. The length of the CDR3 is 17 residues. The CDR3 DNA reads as TGTGCCAGCAGTTCAATGGACAGGGGTAGTAGCAATCAGCCCCAGCATTTT. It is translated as CASSSMDRGSSNQPQHF.

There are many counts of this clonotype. DNA of the CDR3: TGCGCCAGCAGCGTAGCTCCGGGACTAGCGAACCAAGAGACCCAGTACTTC. Translating it yields CASSVAPGLANQETQYF. The chain links TRBV5-1 to TRBJ2-5; 10 positions match TRBD2. V lost 4 bases, J lost 0 bases, and 9 bases stayed unmatched. The CDR3 sequence is 17 residues long. In germline, CDR1 is SGHRS, CDR2 YFSETQ. The variable domain in full, completed from reference TRBV5-1 and TRBJ2-5, reads KAGVTQTPRYLIKTRGQQVTLSCSPISGHRSVSWYQQTPGQGLQFLFEYFSETQRNKGNFPGRFSGRQFSNSRSEMNVSTLELGDSALYLCASSVAPGLANQETQYFGPGTRLLVL.

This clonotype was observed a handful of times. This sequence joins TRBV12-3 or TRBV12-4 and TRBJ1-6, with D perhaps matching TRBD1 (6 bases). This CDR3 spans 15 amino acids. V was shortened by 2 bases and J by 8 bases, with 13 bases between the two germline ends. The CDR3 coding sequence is TGTGCCAGCAGTTTAAGGGGGACACTCTATTCACCCCTCCACTTT. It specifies CASSLRGTLYSPLHF.

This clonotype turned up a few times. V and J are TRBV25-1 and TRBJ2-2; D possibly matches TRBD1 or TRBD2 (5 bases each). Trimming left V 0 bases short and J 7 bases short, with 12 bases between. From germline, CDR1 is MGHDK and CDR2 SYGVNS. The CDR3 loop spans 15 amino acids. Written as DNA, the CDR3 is TGTGCCAGCAGTGAATATGAGGGGTATGGCGGGGAGCTGTTTTTT. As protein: CASSEYEGYGGELFF.

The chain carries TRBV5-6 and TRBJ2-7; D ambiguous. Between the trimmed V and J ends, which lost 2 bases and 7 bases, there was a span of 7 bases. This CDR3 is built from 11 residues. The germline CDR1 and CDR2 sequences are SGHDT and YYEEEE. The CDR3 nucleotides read TGTGCCAGCAGCTTCGCCGGAGAGCAGTACGTC. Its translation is CASSFAGEQYV.

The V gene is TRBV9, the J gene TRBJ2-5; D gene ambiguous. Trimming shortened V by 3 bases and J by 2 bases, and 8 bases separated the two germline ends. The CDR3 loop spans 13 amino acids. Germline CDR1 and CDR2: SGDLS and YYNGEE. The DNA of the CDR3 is TGTGCCAGCAGCGCAGGCGGTCAAGAGACCCAGTACTTC. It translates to CASSAGGQETQYF.

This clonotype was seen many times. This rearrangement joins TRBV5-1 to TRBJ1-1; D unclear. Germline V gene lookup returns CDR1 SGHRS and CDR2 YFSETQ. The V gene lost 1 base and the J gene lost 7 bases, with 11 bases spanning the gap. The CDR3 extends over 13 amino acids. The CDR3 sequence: CASSLTDGIEAFF. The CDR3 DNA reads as TGCGCCAGCAGCTTGACGGATGGGATTGAAGCTTTCTTT.

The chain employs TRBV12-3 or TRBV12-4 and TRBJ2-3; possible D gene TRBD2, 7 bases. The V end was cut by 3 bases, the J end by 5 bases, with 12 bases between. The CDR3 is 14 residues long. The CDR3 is CASSFSGGRDTQYF. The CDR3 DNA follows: TGTGCCAGCAGTTTCTCGGGGGGCAGAGATACGCAGTATTTT.

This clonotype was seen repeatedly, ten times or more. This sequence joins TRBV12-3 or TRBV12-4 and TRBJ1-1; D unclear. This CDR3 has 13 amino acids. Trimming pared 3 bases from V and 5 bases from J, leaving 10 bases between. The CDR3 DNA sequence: TGTGCCAGCAGTTTGGGTCTTTTAACTGAAGCTTTCTTT. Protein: CASSLGLLTEAFF.

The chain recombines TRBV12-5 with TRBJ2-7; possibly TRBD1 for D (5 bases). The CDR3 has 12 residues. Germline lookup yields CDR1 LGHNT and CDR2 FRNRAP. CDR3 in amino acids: CALQGRVYEQYV. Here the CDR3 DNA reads TGTGCCCTTCAGGGCAGGGTCTACGAGCAGTACGTC.

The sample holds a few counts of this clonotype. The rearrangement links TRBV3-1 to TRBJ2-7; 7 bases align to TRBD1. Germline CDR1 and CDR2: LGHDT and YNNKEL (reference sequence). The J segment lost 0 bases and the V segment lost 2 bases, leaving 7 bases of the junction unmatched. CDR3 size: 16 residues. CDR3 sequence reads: CASSQLGTVRSYEQYF. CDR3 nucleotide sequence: TGTGCCAGCAGCCAACTCGGGACAGTCCGCTCCTACGAGCAGTACTTC.

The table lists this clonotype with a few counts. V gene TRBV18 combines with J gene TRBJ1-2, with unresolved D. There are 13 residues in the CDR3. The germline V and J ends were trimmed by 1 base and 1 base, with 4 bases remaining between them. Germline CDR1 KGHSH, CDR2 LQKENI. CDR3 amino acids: CASSPRNNYGYTF. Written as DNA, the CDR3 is TGTGCCAGCTCACCACGAAATAACTATGGCTACACCTTC.

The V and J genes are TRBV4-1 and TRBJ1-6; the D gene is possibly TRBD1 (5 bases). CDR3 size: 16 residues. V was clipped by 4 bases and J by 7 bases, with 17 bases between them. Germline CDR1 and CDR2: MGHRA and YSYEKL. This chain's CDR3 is CASSPGGLYRNSPLHF. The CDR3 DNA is TGCGCCAGCAGCCCCGGTGGACTCTACAGGAATTCACCCCTCCACTTT.

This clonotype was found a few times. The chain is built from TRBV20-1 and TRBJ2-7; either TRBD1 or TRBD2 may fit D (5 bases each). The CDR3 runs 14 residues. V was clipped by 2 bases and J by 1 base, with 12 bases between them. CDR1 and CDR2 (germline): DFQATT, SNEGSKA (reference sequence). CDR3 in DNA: TGCAGTGCTAGATGGGGACCCCTTTCCTACGAGCAGTACTTC. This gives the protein CSARWGPLSYEQYF.

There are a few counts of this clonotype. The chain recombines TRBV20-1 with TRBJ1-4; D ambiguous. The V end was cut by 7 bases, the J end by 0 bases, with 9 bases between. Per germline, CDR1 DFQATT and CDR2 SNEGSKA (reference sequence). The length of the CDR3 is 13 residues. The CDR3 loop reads CSVILSTNEKLFF. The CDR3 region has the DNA TGCAGTGTAATACTATCAACTAATGAAAAACTGTTTTTT.

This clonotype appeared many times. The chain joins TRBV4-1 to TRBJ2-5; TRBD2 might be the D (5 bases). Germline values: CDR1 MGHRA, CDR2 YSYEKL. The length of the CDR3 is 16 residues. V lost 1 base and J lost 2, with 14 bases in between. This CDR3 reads CASSQGAGITQETQYF. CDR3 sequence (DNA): TGCGCCAGCAGCCAAGGCGCCGGGATCACACAAGAGACCCAGTACTTC.

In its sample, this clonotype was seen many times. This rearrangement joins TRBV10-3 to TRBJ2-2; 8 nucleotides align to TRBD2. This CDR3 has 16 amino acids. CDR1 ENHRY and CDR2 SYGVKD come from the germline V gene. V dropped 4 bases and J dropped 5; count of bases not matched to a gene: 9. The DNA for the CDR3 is TGTGCCATCAGTGTCACTTCGGGGGGGCGTACCGGGGAGCTGTTTTTT. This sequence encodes CAISVTSGGRTGELFF.